Below are 7 T cell receptor beta chains sequenced from a single sample in a study of tumor-infiltrating lymphocytes in primary liver carcinoma (dated by TCRdb to the late 2010s). Reads for this sample came from an Illumina HiSeq 2500. Using a constant-region primer and ProtoScript II reverse transcriptase, TCRbeta-specific cDNA was reverse-transcribed from around 500 ng total RNA. The TCRbeta libraries were prepared through three rounds of nested multiplex PCR following a slightly modified ARM-PCR procedure. Each of the first two PCR rounds ran for about 10 cycles using multiplex TRBV1-TRBV30 forward primers together with a Cbeta reverse primer. TCRdb ran its own pipeline on the public reads, namely fastp trimming at Q25 and MiXCR clone calling, and kept in-frame beta chains. Rows with one shared CDR3 protein collapse into an entry with the most common genes and DNA. The sample table holds around 330,000 distinct CDR3 sequences, of which 60% to 80% were seen once. The ten largest make up roughly 9% of the sample.

Blood RNA was extracted from unsorted whole blood with TRIzol reagent; germline DNA came from the DNeasy Blood & Tissue kit. Material for sequencing was peripheral blood. The receptors stem from a man in his forties or fifties with primary liver carcinoma and hepatitis B virus infection.

This clonotype was observed a single time. One base away lies a much larger clone, so this may be a sequencing read error. The chain employs TRBV6-1 and TRBJ2-1, with D tentatively TRBD2 (5 bases). This CDR3 spans 13 amino acids. V gave up 3 bases and J gave up 6 bases, with 9 bases separating them. Germline V gene sequence: CDR1 MNHNS, CDR2 SASEGT. The CDR3, as DNA: TGTGCCAGCAGTGAGGACTCTTGCAATGAGCAGTTCTTC. Encoded protein: CASSEDSCNEQFF.

About this clonotype itself: Germline is not matched at one junction end, which may reflect a read error. V and J are TRBV5-1 and TRBJ2-7, with TRBD1 as a possible D gene (7 bases). Germline V gene sequence: CDR1 SGHRS, CDR2 YFSETQ. This CDR3 contains 14 residues. CDR3 nucleotide sequence: TGCGCCAGCAGCTTGGCAGGGGGGACCTACAAGCAGTACTTC. This encodes CASSLAGGTYKQYF.

This sequence joins TRBV11-1 and TRBJ2-7; TRBD1 aligns across 11 bases. The CDR3 is made up of 14 amino acids. Germline V lookup: CDR1 SGHAT, CDR2 FQDESV (reference sequence). CDR3 nucleotides: TGTGGCAACACCGGGGACAGGGGGATCGACGAGCAGTACTTC. This sequence encodes CGNTGDRGIDEQYF.

Turning to this clonotype: It may be a read error: a sequence one base away is much more abundant. The genes are TRBV4-2 and TRBJ2-5, with TRBD2 matching over 7 bases. V lost 5 bases to trimming and J lost 1 base; unmatched junction nucleotides: 16. CDR1 LGHNA and CDR2 YNFKEQ come from the germline V gene. The CDR3 loop spans 18 amino acids. The CDR3 is CASSVGDIGRTFQETQYF. CDR3 coding DNA: TGTGCCAGCAGCGTGGGAGATATCGGGAGGACCTTCCAAGAGACCCAGTACTTC.

For this clonotype: A much larger clone differs by one base, so this may be a read error. This chain uses TRBV29-1 with TRBJ1-1; tentatively, D is TRBD1 (6 bases). Looked up from germline, CDR1 is SQVTM and CDR2 is ANQGSEA. Trimming removed 6 bases at V and 5 bases at J, with 16 bases between. CDR3 size: 13 residues. The CDR3 reads CSVVTIQGTEAFF. The CDR3 coding sequence is TGCAGCGTCGTGACAATCCAGGGGACTGAAGCTTTCTTT. Supplemented by reference TRBV29-1 and TRBJ1-1, the full variable domain reads SAVISQKPSRDICQRGTSLTIQCQVDSQVTMMFWYRQQPGQSLTLIATANQGSEATYESGFVIDKFPISRPNLTFSTLTVSNMSPEDSSIYLCSVVTIQGTEAFFGQGTRLTVV.

This clonotype appeared once. Being one base from a much bigger clone, this may be a read error. The genes are TRBV10-3 and TRBJ1-4; D ambiguous. The CDR3 totals 13 residues. Germline V gives CDR1 ENHRY, CDR2 SYGVKD. The DNA of the CDR3 is TGTACCATTTGGGGAGGACCTAATGAAAAACTGTTTTTT. This gives the protein CTIWGGPNEKLFF.

The sample holds a few counts of this clonotype. This rearrangement joins TRBV10-3 to TRBJ2-7; 7 nucleotides line up with TRBD1. This CDR3 is 14 amino acids long. J was trimmed by 3 bases and V by 6 bases; bases with no gene match: 8. Germline V gives CDR1 ENHRY, CDR2 SYGVKD. CDR3 sequence (DNA): TGTGCCATCAGGCCTAGCAGGGGGAACTACGAGCAGTACTTC. It yields the protein CAIRPSRGNYEQYF.